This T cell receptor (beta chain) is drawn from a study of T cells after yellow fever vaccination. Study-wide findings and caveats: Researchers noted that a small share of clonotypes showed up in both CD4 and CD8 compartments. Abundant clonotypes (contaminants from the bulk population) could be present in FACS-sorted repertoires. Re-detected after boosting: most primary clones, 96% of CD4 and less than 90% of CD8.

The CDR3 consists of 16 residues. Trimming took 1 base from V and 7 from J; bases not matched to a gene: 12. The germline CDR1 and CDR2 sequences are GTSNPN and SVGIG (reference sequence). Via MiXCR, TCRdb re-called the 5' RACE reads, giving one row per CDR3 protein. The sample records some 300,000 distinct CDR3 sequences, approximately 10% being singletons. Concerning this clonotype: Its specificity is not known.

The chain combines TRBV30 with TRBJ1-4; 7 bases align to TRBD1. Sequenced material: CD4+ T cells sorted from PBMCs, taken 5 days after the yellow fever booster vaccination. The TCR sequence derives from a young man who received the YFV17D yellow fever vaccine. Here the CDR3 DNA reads TGTGCCTGGAGTGGGGGACAGCAGGCCTGGAGTGAAAAACTGTTTTTT. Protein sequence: CAWSGGQQAWSEKLFF.